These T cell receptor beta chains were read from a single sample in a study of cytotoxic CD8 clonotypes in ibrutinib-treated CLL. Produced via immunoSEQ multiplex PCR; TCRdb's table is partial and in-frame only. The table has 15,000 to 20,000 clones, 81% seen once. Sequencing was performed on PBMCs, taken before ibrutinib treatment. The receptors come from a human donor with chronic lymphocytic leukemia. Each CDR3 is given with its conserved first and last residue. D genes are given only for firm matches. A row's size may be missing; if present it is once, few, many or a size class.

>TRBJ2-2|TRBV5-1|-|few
CASSRQGLYTGELFF
TGCGCCAGCAGTAGGCAGGGGCTCTACACCGGGGAGCTGTTTTTT
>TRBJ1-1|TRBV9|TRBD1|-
CASSVGDRDTEAFF
TGTGCCAGCAGCGTAGGGGACAGGGACACTGAAGCTTTCTTT
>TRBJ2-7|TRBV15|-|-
CATSRGAGAIYEQYF
TGTGCCACCAGCAGAGGAGCAGGAGCCATCTACGAGCAGTACTTC
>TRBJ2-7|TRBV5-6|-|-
CASSSVYEQYF
TGTGCCAGCAGCTCCGTATACGAGCAGTACTTC
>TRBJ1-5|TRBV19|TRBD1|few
CASSRARDRGNQPQHF
TGTGCCAGTAGCCGGGCCCGGGACAGAGGGAATCAGCCCCAGCATTTT
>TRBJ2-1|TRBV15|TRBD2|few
CATSRDQSAGGRSEQFF
TGTGCCACCAGCAGAGATCAATCAGCGGGAGGTAGGAGTGAGCAGTTCTTC
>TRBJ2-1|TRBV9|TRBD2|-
CASDRAGDRNEQFF
TGTGCCAGCGATAGGGCGGGAGATCGCAATGAGCAGTTCTTC
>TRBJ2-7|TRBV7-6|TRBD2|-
CASSPTSGRAYEQYF
TGTGCCAGCAGCCCGACTAGCGGGAGGGCCTACGAGCAGTACTTC
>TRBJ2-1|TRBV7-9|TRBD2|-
CASSAIAGGYNEQFF
TGTGCCAGCAGCGCGATAGCGGGAGGTTACAATGAGCAGTTCTTC
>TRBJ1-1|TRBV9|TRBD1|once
CASSPSPRTGRGGEAFF
TGTGCCAGCAGCCCGTCTCCAAGGACAGGAAGGGGGGGTGAAGCTTTCTTT
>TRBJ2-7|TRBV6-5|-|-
CASSSNRIYEQYF
TGTGCCAGCAGTTCGAATCGGATCTACGAGCAGTACTTC
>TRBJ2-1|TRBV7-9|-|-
CASSLAGPIRNEQFF
TGTGCCAGCAGCTTAGCGGGACCAATTCGGAATGAGCAGTTCTTC
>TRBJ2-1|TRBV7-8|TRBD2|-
CASSRGTSGYNEQFF
TGTGCCAGCAGCCGCGGGACTAGCGGTTACAATGAGCAGTTCTTC
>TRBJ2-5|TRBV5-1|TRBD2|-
CASSLIGLVGETQYF
TGCGCCAGCAGCTTGATCGGACTAGTAGGGGAGACCCAGTACTTC
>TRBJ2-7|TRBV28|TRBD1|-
CASSIPPTGVGEQYF
TGTGCCAGCAGTATTCCTCCGACAGGGGTAGGGGAGCAGTACTTC
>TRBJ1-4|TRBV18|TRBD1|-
CASSPGTEVNEKLFF
TGTGCCAGCTCACCCGGGACAGAAGTTAATGAAAAACTGTTTTTT
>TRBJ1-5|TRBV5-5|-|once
CARYGGVNQPQHF
TGTGCCAGATACGGTGGGGTAAATCAGCCCCAGCATTTT
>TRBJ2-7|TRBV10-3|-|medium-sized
CAISGAGGPQYF
TGTGCCATCAGCGGGGCGGGCGGGCCGCAGTACTTC
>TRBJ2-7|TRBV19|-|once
CASRQQGHEQYF
TGTGCCAGTAGACAACAGGGCCACGAGCAGTACTTC